Detailed here is one T cell receptor beta chain. Each CDR3 protein gets one entry after TCRdb re-called the 5' RACE reads with MiXCR. The data show around 340,000 distinct CDR3 sequences, with roughly 20% seen just once and 13% held by the top ten. The CDR3 totals 15 residues. V was clipped by 3 bases and J by 4 bases; unmatched bases: 7. The data were obtained in a study of CD8 T cells in ankylosing spondylitis. The rearrangement uses TRBV12-3 or TRBV12-4 and TRBJ2-7; 9 nucleotides match TRBD1. The sequencing input was blood, either unsorted or a sorted T cell fraction (not recorded which). This receptor was obtained from a male donor with ankylosing spondylitis or in good health (not recorded which). CDR3 nucleotide sequence: TGTGCCAGCAGTTTGATCGGGACAGGGAGATACGAGCAGTACTTC. It specifies CASSLIGTGRYEQYF.